Given below is one TCR beta chain in context. This clone has only a few counts. Its antigen remains undetermined. No per-base quality is available; no much larger clone lies one base away. According to the germline V gene (reference sequence), CDR1 reads LGHDT and CDR2 reads YNNKEL. Germline trimming: 5 bases from V, 4 bases from J; junction bases outside gene matches: 7. The CDR3, cysteine through phenylalanine, is 14 amino acids long. Only the CDR3 portion is preserved as DNA: 42 bases, with reading frame beginning at the first base. This entry belongs to a study of blood T cell repertoires in COVID-19 (dated by TCRdb to 2020 to 2022). Regarding the study in general: Collaborator samples came from the United States, Italy and Spain and covered acute and convalescent phases of COVID-19. The material from the prospective study consisted of cDNA or gDNA derived from T cells, B-cell-depleted T cells, or PBMCs. Deeply sampled blood TCRbeta repertoires from subjects exposed to, actively infected with, or recovered from COVID-19 were included in the dataset. A freely available public database, intended as a resource for researchers studying the immune response to SARS-CoV-2, is where the repertoires were released. The samples were drawn from the first 160 participants of the ongoing ImmuneRACE study and from about 1,200 subjects provided by 6 global collaborators. The sample metadata nearly always contained a de-identified subject ID, COVID-19 status, age in years and sex. HLA class I and class II types, where available, came from metadata supplied by the sample provider rather than from assay-based typing.

General findings and caveats noted by the study authors: The quantity of clinical and demographic metadata differed by source and by participant and was supplied without curation.

Enrolling through a virtual design, the prospective study's participants ranged in age from roughly 18 to 95 years and lived across around 25 United States geographic areas. In the prospective study, cohorts were assigned on the basis of participant-reported clinical history obtained from a screening survey and a study questionnaire. Recovered participants in ImmuneRACE Cohort 3 were defined by two consecutive negative NP/OP PCR tests, clearance by a healthcare professional, or resolution of symptoms. Each participant in the prospective study had whole blood, serum and a nasopharyngeal or oropharyngeal swab collected by mobile phlebotomists. Participants in the prospective study had the option to provide additional blood draws and questionnaires over a roughly 2-month period. Before DNA extraction, prospective study blood samples were shipped either frozen or at room temperature. The immunoSEQ Assay, a bias-controlled multiplex PCR, was used to amplify TCRbeta CDR3 regions from genomic DNA. The study's processing was this. The number of nucleated cells in each sample was estimated by amplification of reference gene primers within the assay. Sequence reads were collapsed and filtered to measure the absolute abundance of every unique TCRbeta CDR3 rearrangement. Productive Simpson clonality was computed per sample as the square root of Simpson's diversity index over productive rearrangements. TCRdb holds this immuneACCESS table with in-frame rearrangements only. Some clones are missing; in checked studies, unresolved V genes explain under half, and the rest has no known cause. Clonal size and the V and J genes are those of that table, whereas D and trimming came from the DNA. The sample table shows about 190,000 clones, and about 72% are seen once. Together, the top ten hold 15% to 20% of the sample.

This clonotype originated in a woman aged 50 to 60 who had recovered from COVID-19. Recombination joined TRBV3-1 (or the pseudogene TRBV3-2) with TRBJ1-2; TRBD1 matches 7 bases in the middle. Sequencing input: PBMCs or T cells enriched from blood (not recorded which). The sequenced DNA is TGTGCCAGCAGCGGGCGGGACAGAGGCTATGGCTACACCTTC. Translated, this is CASSGRDRGYGYTF.